Presented here are 22 T cell receptor beta chains from one specimen sequenced in a study of blood T cell repertoires in COVID-19. TCRdb's copy holds only in-frame clones and misses some; the assay was immunoSEQ multiplex PCR. The sample consists of about 150,000 clones, 76% of them appearing once. Sequenced material: peripheral blood. These receptors were taken from a woman older than 75 with acute or convalescent COVID-19.

This chain connects TRBV27 to TRBJ2-7, with TRBD1 matching over 10 bases. Trimming cost V 5 bases and J 5 bases; bases outside gene matches: 12. The CDR3 has 16 residues. Germline CDR1 and CDR2: MNHEY and SMNVEV (reference sequence). This CDR3 is CASSDLTGQGTHEQYF. For the CDR3, the DNA is TGTGCCAGCAGTGATCTGACGGGACAGGGGACGCACGAGCAGTACTTC.

The rearrangement links TRBV10-3 to TRBJ2-7; 11 bases align to TRBD1. The J segment lost 0 bases and the V segment lost 10 bases, leaving 2 bases of the junction unmatched. Germline CDR1 is ENHRY and CDR2 is SYGVKD. The CDR3 runs to 13 residues. The CDR3 DNA follows: TGTGCCAGCGGGACAGGGGGCTCCTACGAGCAGTACTTC. As protein: CASGTGGSYEQYF.

The chain has TRBV4-2 and TRBJ2-7; weak D call: TRBD1 (6 bases). Trimming removed 1 base from V and 3 bases from J, with 10 bases in between. This CDR3 is 14 amino acids long. Per the germline V gene, CDR1 is LGHNA and CDR2 is YNFKEQ. The CDR3 nucleotides read TGTGCCAGCAGCCAAGCTCAACAGGGCTACGAGCAGTACTTC. Translating it yields CASSQAQQGYEQYF.

This clone turned up a few times. This chain links TRBV5-1 with TRBJ1-3, with 7 bases fitting TRBD1. The germline V gene has CDR1 SGHRS and CDR2 YFSETQ. CDR3 length: 15 amino acids. V lost 4 bases to trimming and J lost 0 bases; unmatched junction nucleotides: 4. The CDR3 DNA follows: TGCGCCAGCAGCCCGGGGGACAGCTCTGGAAACACCATATATTTT. It translates to CASSPGDSSGNTIYF. The entire variable domain, with the rest obtained from reference TRBV5-1 and TRBJ1-3, is as follows: KAGVTQTPRYLIKTRGQQVTLSCSPISGHRSVSWYQQTPGQGLQFLFEYFSETQRNKGNFPGRFSGRQFSNSRSEMNVSTLELGDSALYLCASSPGDSSGNTIYFGEGSWLTVV.

The gene calls are TRBV12-3 or TRBV12-4 and TRBJ2-7; no clear D. V lost 6 bases, J lost 4 bases, and 13 bases lay in between. The length of the CDR3 is 13 residues. The chain's CDR3 is CASSHTDGYEQYF. CDR3 in DNA: TGTGCCAGCAGCCATACCGACGGGTACGAGCAGTACTTC.

A single count supports this clone. V gene TRBV5-8 combines with J gene TRBJ2-7, with TRBD1 matching 9 bases. The CDR3 contains 13 residues. The V gene end was trimmed by 6 bases and the J gene end by 2 bases; junction bases not matched to a gene: 3. CDR1 is SGHTS, CDR2 YDEGEE, per germline. This chain's CDR3 is CASNRQGAYEQYF. For the CDR3, the DNA is TGTGCCAGCAACCGACAGGGGGCCTACGAGCAGTACTTC.

This chain links TRBV3-1 (or the pseudogene TRBV3-2) with TRBJ1-1; TRBD1 might be the D (5 bases). The V end lost 4 bases, the J end lost 6 bases, and 9 bases lay between the germline ends. Germline V gene data show CDR1 as LGHDT and CDR2 as YNNKEL (reference sequence). CDR3 length: 12 amino acids. The CDR3: CASSPWGAEAFF. CDR3 nucleotide sequence: TGTGCCAGCAGCCCCTGGGGGGCTGAAGCTTTCTTT.

The chain links TRBV18 to TRBJ2-3; D may be TRBD2 (7 bases). Deletions cut 0 bases from V and 1 base from J, with 14 bases between. The germline V gene has CDR1 KGHSH and CDR2 LQKENI. The CDR3 has 17 residues. The CDR3 DNA reads as TGTGCCAGCTCACCACCGGAGGGGGGGGTCCGCACAGATACGCAGTATTTT. It encodes CASSPPEGGVRTDTQYF.

The chain employs TRBV3-1 (or the pseudogene TRBV3-2) and TRBJ2-3; tentative D call: TRBD2 (6 bases). The germline V gene has CDR1 LGHDT and CDR2 YNNKEL (reference sequence). The CDR3 runs to 16 residues. The ends were cut back, 4 bases at V and 3 bases at J, with 17 bases in the middle. CDR3 nucleotides: TGTGCCAGCAGCCCCATGGGAGCGGGCGTGACAGATACGCAGTATTTT. This codes for CASSPMGAGVTDTQYF.

V and J are TRBV9 and TRBJ2-3, with a weak D call TRBD1 (6 bases). V was cut by 4 bases and J by 2 bases, with 20 bases left in between. CDR3 length: 17 residues. Per germline, CDR1 SGDLS and CDR2 YYNGEE. CDR3 amino acids: CASSLYDRQINTDTQYF. DNA of the CDR3: TGTGCCAGCAGCTTGTACGACAGGCAGATCAACACAGATACGCAGTATTTT.

This clone was picked up one time. J is TRBJ2-7 and V is TRBV29-1, with 12 bases lining up with TRBD1. With 6 bases clipped from V and 3 bases from J, the junction kept 6 bases outside the gene matches. This CDR3 region has 14 residues. Germline-derived CDR1 and CDR2 are SQVTM and ANQGSEA. The CDR3 DNA sequence: TGCAGCGTGGGGGGACAGGGGGCTTTCTACGAGCAGTACTTC. Encoded protein: CSVGGQGAFYEQYF.

The chain couples TRBV21-1 to TRBJ2-1; the D call in the table, TRBD2, was not verified against the DNA. TRBV21-1 is deemed a pseudogene. There are 17 residues in the CDR3. This CDR3 reads CASNPNGYGLAGNEQFF. The DNA of the CDR3 is TGTGCCAGCAACCCAAACGGGTACGGACTAGCGGGTAATGAGCAGTTCTTC.

The chain has TRBV19 and TRBJ1-5, with D hard to call. V was shortened by 4 bases and J by 2 bases, with 21 bases between the two germline ends. The CDR3 is 18 residues long. Germline V gives CDR1 LNHDA, CDR2 SQIVND (reference sequence). CDR3 in DNA: TGTGCCAGTAGTAATAGCGTTTATAGGACTGCGGGCAATCAGCCCCAGCATTTT. It specifies CASSNSVYRTAGNQPQHF.

CDR3 protein: CASSRQGIGEKLFF. The CDR3 region has the DNA TGCGCCAGCAGCCGACAAGGCATAGGAGAAAAACTGTTTTTT. The chain links TRBV5-1 to TRBJ1-4, with D unresolved. CDR1 is SGHRS, CDR2 YFSETQ, per germline. This CDR3 comprises 14 residues. Trimming took off 4 bases at V and 8 bases at J, with 15 bases between the two ends.

V is TRBV19 and J is TRBJ1-5, with 11 bases fitting TRBD1. Per the germline V gene, CDR1 is LNHDA and CDR2 is SQIVND (reference sequence). Trimming removed 6 bases from V and 6 bases from J; junction bases left unmatched: 10. The CDR3 runs 16 residues. CDR3 amino acids: CASSEFPGQGAQPQHF. The CDR3 nucleotides read TGTGCCAGTAGCGAGTTTCCCGGACAGGGGGCTCAGCCCCAGCATTTT.

V gene TRBV27 combines with J gene TRBJ2-3, with D unclear. The CDR3 contains 14 residues. CDR1 is MNHEY and CDR2 is SMNVEV in the germline V gene (reference sequence). V lost 6 bases and J 0 bases, leaving 10 bases between the germline ends. CDR3 sequence reads: CASSTAESTDTQYF. CDR3 DNA: TGTGCCAGCAGCACTGCCGAGAGCACAGATACGCAGTATTTT.

This chain uses TRBV4-3 with TRBJ1-2, with 8 bases identical to TRBD1. Losses at the gene ends were 0 bases for V and 5 bases for J; bases not matched to a gene: 8. The germline CDR1 and CDR2 sequences are LGHNA and YSLEER. CDR3 length equals 16 residues. In nucleotides, the CDR3 is TGCGCCAGCAGCCAAGATACTTCAGGGGGCCATTATGGCTACACCTTC. Translation gives CASSQDTSGGHYGYTF.

This chain links TRBV6-5 with TRBJ2-5; 8 positions agree with TRBD1. J was trimmed by 1 base and V by 6 bases; bases with no gene match: 4. Germline-derived CDR1 and CDR2 are MNHEY and SVGAGI. This CDR3 is built from 14 residues. CDR3 sequence reads: CASRPGQAQETQYF. The CDR3 DNA is TGTGCCAGCAGACCGGGACAGGCCCAAGAGACCCAGTACTTC.

The chain employs TRBV5-8 and TRBJ2-1, with 8 bases lining up with TRBD2. The CDR3 spans 15 residues. Trimming took 2 bases from V and 7 from J; bases not matched to a gene: 8. The V gene's germline CDR1 is SGHTS and CDR2 YDEGEE. CDR3 nucleotide sequence: TGTGCCAGCAGCTTTTACAGCGGGAGTATGAATGAGCAGTTCTTC. Translated, it gives CASSFYSGSMNEQFF.

The chain uses TRBV4-2 and TRBJ1-5; 10 nucleotides agree with TRBD1. The CDR3 spans 16 residues. The V gene's germline CDR1 is LGHNA and CDR2 YNFKEQ. Trimming removed 1 base from V and 7 bases from J; junction bases left unmatched: 7. DNA of the CDR3: TGTGCCAGCAGCCAAGGAGGGACAGGGGTAGGCCAGCCCCAGCATTTT. Protein product: CASSQGGTGVGQPQHF.

This clone was recorded only once. This chain connects TRBV6-2 or TRBV6-3 to TRBJ2-5; TRBD1 aligns across 8 bases. Trimming at V came to 0 bases and at J to 4 bases, leaving 13 bases not matched to a gene. The germline V gene encodes CDR1 MNHEY and CDR2 SVGEGT. The CDR3 has 18 residues. The CDR3 sequence is CASSYSGWDRSFTETQYF. CDR3 coding DNA: TGTGCCAGCAGTTACTCGGGATGGGACAGGTCCTTTACAGAGACCCAGTACTTC.

This clone is classed as medium-sized. The chain uses TRBV19 and TRBJ1-1; 7 bases map to TRBD1. The V gene's germline CDR1 is LNHDA and CDR2 SQIVND (reference sequence). The V and J ends lost 3 bases and 3 bases, in that order; junction bases with no gene match: 4. CDR3 length: 14 residues. The chain's CDR3 is CASSMAGGYTEAFF. For the CDR3, the DNA is TGTGCCAGTAGTATGGCAGGGGGGTACACTGAAGCTTTCTTT.